This paragraph covers one T cell receptor (beta chain) sequence. This entry belongs to a study of shared clonotypes between healthy human individuals. All of the donors resided in Nashville, Tennessee, and each was a Caucasian adult. Germline V gene sequence: CDR1 SNHLY, CDR2 FYNNEI. V dropped 0 bases and J dropped 9 bases, with 6 bases sitting between them. This CDR3 contains 12 residues. Produced via immunoSEQ multiplex PCR; TCRdb's table is partial and in-frame only. The repertoire holds more than 2 million clones, with 90% to 97% as singletons. Sample: naive CD4+ T cells sorted from blood. Specified subset: CD45RA+ positively selected. The chain joins TRBV2 to TRBJ2-1, with D maybe TRBD2 (5 bases). This TCR came from a man aged 18 to 29 in good health. CDR3 amino acids: CASSEAGIEQFF. The CDR3 bases are TGTGCCAGCAGTGAAGCCGGGATTGAGCAGTTCTTC.